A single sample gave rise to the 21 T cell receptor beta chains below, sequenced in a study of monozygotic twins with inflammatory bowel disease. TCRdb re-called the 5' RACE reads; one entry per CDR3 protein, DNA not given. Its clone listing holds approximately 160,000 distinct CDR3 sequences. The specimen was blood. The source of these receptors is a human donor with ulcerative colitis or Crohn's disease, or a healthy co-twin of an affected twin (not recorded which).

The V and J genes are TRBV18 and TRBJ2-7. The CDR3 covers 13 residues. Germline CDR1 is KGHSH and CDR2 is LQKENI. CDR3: CASSPPSTYEQYF.

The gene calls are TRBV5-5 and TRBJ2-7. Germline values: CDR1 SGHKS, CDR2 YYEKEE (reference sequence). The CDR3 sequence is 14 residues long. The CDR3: CASSSGFGRDEQYF.

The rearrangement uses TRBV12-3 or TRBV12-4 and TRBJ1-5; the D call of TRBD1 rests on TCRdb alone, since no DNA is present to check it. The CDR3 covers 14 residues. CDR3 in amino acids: CASSFWQGAQPQHF.

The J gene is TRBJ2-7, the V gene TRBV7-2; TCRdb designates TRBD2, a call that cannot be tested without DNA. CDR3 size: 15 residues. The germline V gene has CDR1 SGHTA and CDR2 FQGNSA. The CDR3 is CASSPHLAGSFEQYF.

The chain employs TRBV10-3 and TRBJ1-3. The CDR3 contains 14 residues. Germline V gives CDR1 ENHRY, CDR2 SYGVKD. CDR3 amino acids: CAITEGGVGNTIYF.

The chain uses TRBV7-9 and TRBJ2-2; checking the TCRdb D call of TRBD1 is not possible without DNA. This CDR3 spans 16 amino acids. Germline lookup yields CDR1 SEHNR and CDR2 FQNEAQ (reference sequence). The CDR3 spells CASSFWTGSNTGELFF.

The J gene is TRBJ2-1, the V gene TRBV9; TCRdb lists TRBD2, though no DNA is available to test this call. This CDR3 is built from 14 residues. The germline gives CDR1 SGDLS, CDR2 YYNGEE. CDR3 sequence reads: CASSVGNSGRPAFF.

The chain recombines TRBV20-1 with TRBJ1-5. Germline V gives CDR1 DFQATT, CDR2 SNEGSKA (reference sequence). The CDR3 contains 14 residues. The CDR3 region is CSARGEGPDQPQHF.

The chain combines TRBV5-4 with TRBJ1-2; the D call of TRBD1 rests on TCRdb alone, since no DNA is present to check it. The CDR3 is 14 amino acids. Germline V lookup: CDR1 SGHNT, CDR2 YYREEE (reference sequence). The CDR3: CASTYLQGKSGYTF.

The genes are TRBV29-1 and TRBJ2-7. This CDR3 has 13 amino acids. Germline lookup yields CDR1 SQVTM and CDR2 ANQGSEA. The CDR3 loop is CSVGAIGPYEQYF.

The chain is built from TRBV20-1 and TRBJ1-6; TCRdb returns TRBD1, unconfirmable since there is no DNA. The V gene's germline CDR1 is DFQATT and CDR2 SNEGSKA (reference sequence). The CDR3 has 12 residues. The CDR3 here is CSAKTGDSPFHF.

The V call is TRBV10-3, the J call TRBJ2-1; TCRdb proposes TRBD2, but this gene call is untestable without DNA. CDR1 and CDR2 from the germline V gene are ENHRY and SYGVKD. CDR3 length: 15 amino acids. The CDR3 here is CAISESATSDNEQFF.

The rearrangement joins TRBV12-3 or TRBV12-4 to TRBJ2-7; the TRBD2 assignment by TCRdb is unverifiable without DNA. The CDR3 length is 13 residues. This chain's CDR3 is CASSGTSGYEQYF.

This chain's CDR3 is CSAEGQGTYEQYF. The chain combines TRBV29-1 with TRBJ2-7; checking the TCRdb D call of TRBD1 is not possible without DNA. The CDR3 sequence is 13 residues long. Germline loops: CDR1 SQVTM, CDR2 ANQGSEA.

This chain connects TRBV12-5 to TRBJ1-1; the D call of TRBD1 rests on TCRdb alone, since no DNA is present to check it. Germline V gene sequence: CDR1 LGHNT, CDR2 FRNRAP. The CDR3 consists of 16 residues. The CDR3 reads CASGLGSGGGNTEAFF.

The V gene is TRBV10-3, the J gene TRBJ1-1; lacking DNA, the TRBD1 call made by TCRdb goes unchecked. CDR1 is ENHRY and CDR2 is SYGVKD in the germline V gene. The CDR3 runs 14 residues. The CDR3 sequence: CAIRSGRTNTEAFF.

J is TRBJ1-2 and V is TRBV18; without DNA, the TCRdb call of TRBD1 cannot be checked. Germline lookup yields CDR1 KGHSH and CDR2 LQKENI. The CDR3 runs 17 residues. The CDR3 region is CASSPPSGTGGWYGYTF.

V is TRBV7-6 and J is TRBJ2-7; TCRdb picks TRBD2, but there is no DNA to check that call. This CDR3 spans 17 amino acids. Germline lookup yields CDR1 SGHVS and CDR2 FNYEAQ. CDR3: CASSLEGGLAPNYEQYF.

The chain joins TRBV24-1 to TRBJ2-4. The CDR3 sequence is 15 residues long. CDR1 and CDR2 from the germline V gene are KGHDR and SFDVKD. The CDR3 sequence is CATSERYAAKNIQYF.

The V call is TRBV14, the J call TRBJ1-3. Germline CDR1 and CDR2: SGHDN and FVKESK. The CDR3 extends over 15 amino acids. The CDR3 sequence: CASSQVSEKRNTIYF.

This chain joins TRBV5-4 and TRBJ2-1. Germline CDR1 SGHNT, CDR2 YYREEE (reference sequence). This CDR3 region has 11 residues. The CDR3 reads CASSYLNGQFF.